These T cell receptor beta chains were read from a single sample in a study of T cells in Graves' hyperthyroidism and ophthalmopathy. From the multiplex PCR reads, TCRdb called clonotypes with MiXCR, one entry per CDR3 protein. Here the sample spans about 720,000 distinct CDR3 sequences, roughly 15% being singletons. Material for sequencing was blood. The source is a man younger than 35 with Graves' hyperthyroidism. The CDR3 runs from the conserved cysteine through the conserved F or W. The order of the fields is J gene, V gene, D gene, CDR3 protein. A D gene is named only where the DNA matches it firmly.

>TRBJ2-7|TRBV5-6|NA
CASSTEGGYEQYF
>TRBJ2-7|TRBV20-1|TRBD2
CSASLAATSYEQYF
>TRBJ2-1|TRBV7-2|NA
CASSSAEGGDSYNEQFF
>TRBJ1-5|TRBV7-3|TRBD1
CASSTIQGDSGNQPQHF
>TRBJ2-3|TRBV20-1|TRBD2
CSAHIGTSFTDTQYF
>TRBJ1-4|TRBV7-2|TRBD1
CASSPGTGRPNEKLFF
>TRBJ2-1|TRBV6-2/TRBV6-3|TRBD2
CASSTGLAVYNEQFF
>TRBJ2-7|TRBV24-1|NA
CATGDALRDTPYEQYF
>TRBJ1-3|TRBV5-1|TRBD1
CASSLDGTASGNTIYF
>TRBJ2-2|TRBV3-1|NA
CASSQDSSGELFF
>TRBJ1-1|TRBV28|NA
CASNLAGVNTETFF
>TRBJ1-4|TRBV7-9|NA
CASSDDETGFNEKLFF
>TRBJ2-7|TRBV5-5|NA
CASSLRGLEQYF
>TRBJ2-1|TRBV6-2/TRBV6-3|NA
CASSLWGRSSYNEQFF
>TRBJ1-6|TRBV20-1|NA
CSARDPGGASNSPLHF
>TRBJ2-3|TRBV27|NA
CASSTPNTDTQYF
>TRBJ1-5|TRBV6-7|TRBD1
CASSYPGTGEGQPQHF
>TRBJ2-1|TRBV12-3/TRBV12-4|NA
CASSAGQNNEQFF
>TRBJ2-7|TRBV6-5|NA
CASSYSMSTAGTYEQYF
>TRBJ1-1|TRBV11-2|TRBD1
CASSPTGDTEAFF